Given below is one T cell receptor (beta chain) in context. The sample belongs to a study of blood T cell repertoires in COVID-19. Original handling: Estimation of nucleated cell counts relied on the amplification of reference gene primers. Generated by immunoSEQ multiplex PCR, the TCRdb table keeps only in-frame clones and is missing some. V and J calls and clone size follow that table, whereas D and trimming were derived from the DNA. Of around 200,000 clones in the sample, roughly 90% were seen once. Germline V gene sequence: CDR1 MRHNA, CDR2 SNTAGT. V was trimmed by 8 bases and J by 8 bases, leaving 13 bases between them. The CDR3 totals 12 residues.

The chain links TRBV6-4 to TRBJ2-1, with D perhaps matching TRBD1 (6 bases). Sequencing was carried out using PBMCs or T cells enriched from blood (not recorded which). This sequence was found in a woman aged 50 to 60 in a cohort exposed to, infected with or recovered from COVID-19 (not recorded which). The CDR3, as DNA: TGTGCCAGCGAGGCAGGGGTGGATGAGCAGTTCTTC. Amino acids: CASEAGVDEQFF.